The T cell receptor beta chain under discussion was sequenced for a study of blood T cell repertoires in COVID-19. Background on the study: Collection of acute and convalescent COVID-19 samples took place in the United States, Italy and Spain. The analysed material was cDNA or gDNA that came from T cells, B-cell-depleted T cells, or PBMCs.

Methods used by the authors: Estimation of nucleated cell counts relied on the amplification of reference gene primers. Assay: immunoSEQ multiplex PCR; the TCRdb copy retains only in-frame clones and omits some. That table supplies the V and J calls and clone size; D and trimming were determined from the DNA. Found here are approximately 220,000 clones, 65% to 85% of them singletons; the top ten hold 3%. There are a few counts of this clone. Sequencing was performed on peripheral blood. The sequence derives from a woman aged 25 to 39 who had recovered from COVID-19.

CDR3 nucleotides: TGTGCCATCTCGATCGGGGCTAGCGTAAACACCGGGGAGCTGTTTTTT. Translated, it gives CAISIGASVNTGELFF. This chain uses TRBV10-3 with TRBJ2-2; a weak D match, TRBD2 (6 bases). CDR1 and CDR2 (germline): ENHRY, SYGVKD. V lost 8 bases and J lost 2, with 18 bases in between. The length of the CDR3 is 16 residues.